This T cell receptor beta chain is from a study of shared clonotypes between healthy human individuals. Assay execution proceeded at the deep level. The protocol was immunoSEQ multiplex PCR, while the TCRdb copy is restricted to in-frame clones and leaves out a portion. The data contain 470,000 or so clones, more than 65% of them singletons. Trimming removed 5 bases from V and 3 bases from J; junction bases left unmatched: 5. CDR1 and CDR2 from the germline V gene are SGHDT and YYEEEE. This CDR3 comprises 15 residues. V gene TRBV5-6 combines with J gene TRBJ2-3; 11 nucleotides agree with TRBD2. Sequencing was done on a sample of PBMCs. The receptor's source is a woman between 40 and 55 years old in good health. Some clones in this sample may be carry-over from other donors' samples. CDR3 sequence reads: CASRSLAGVTDTQYF. The CDR3 nucleotides are TGTGCCAGCAGGTCACTAGCGGGAGTGACAGATACGCAGTATTTT.